The rows below give T cell receptor beta chains drawn from one sample of a study of OX40 agonist ivuxolimab in advanced cancers. The data were produced by immunoSEQ multiplex PCR, yet TCRdb's version contains in-frame clones alone and is incomplete. The sample consists of 96,000 or so clones, about 80% of them appearing once. The sample consisted of CD4+ or CD8+ T cells sorted from blood, taken in a trial of the OX40 agonist ivuxolimab. These TCRs come from an adult with an advanced solid tumor such as melanoma, head and neck, liver or kidney cancer. Both conserved end residues are part of each CDR3. The D gene is left open where the match is weak. Part of the rows lack a size; the others show once, few, many or a class for expanded clones.

TRBV19	TRBJ2-4	-	-	CASSRGRENIQYF	TGTGCCAGTAGTCGAGGCAGAGAAAACATTCAGTACTTC
TRBV18	TRBJ1-1	TRBD1	-	CASSPLGQGNTEAFF	TGTGCCAGCTCACCCCTAGGACAGGGGAACACTGAAGCTTTCTTT
TRBV7-9	TRBJ2-1	TRBD1	-	CASSPPGQGGFF	TGTGCCAGCAGCCCGCCGGGACAGGGTGGGTTCTTC
TRBV5-1	TRBJ1-3	-	medium-sized	CASSLGEDTIYF	TGCGCCAGCAGCTTGGGTGAGGACACCATATATTTT
TRBV2	TRBJ2-7	TRBD2	-	CASSELGLAGSYEQYF	TGTGCCAGCAGTGAACTGGGACTAGCGGGGAGCTACGAGCAGTACTTC
TRBV6-5	TRBJ1-2	TRBD1	-	CASTEGARGYTF	TGTGCCAGCACAGAGGGGGCTAGGGGCTACACCTTC
TRBV10-3	TRBJ2-2	TRBD2	-	CAISERTGASGATGELFF	TGTGCCATCAGTGAGAGAACGGGAGCTAGCGGGGCAACCGGGGAGCTGTTTTTT
TRBV29-1	TRBJ1-2	TRBD1	-	CSASRDRGNYGYTF	TGCAGCGCTTCTCGGGACAGGGGTAACTATGGCTACACCTTC
TRBV7-3	TRBJ2-1	TRBD1	once	CASSMTGGYYNEQFF	TGTGCCAGCAGCATGACAGGGGGCTACTACAATGAGCAGTTCTTC
TRBV27	TRBJ2-2	TRBD1	-	CASSISSGTGVAGELFF	TGTGCCAGCAGTATATCTTCCGGGACAGGGGTCGCCGGGGAGCTGTTTTTT
TRBV4-1	TRBJ2-3	TRBD1	-	CASSHVTGGDTQYF	TGCGCCAGCAGCCACGTGACAGGGGGGGATACGCAGTATTTT
TRBV12-5	TRBJ2-7	-	-	CASGENFYYEQYF	TGTGCTAGTGGGGAGAACTTCTACTACGAGCAGTACTTC
TRBV25-1	TRBJ2-1	-	-	CASSGANEQFF	TGTGCCAGCAGTGGGGCCAATGAGCAGTTCTTC
TRBV11-2	TRBJ2-7	-	-	CASSLGGDTLEQYF	TGTGCCAGCAGCTTAGGGGGGGATACCCTCGAGCAGTACTTC
TRBV7-9	TRBJ2-7	TRBD2	-	CASSLEIAGAYEQYF	TGTGCCAGCAGCTTAGAGATAGCGGGAGCATACGAGCAGTACTTC
TRBV29-1	TRBJ2-1	TRBD2	-	CSVPGLAVLSSYNEQFF	TGCAGCGTCCCGGGACTAGCGGTTCTAAGCTCCTACAATGAGCAGTTCTTC
TRBV9	TRBJ1-1	TRBD1	-	CASSVEAGGTEAFF	TGTGCCAGCAGCGTAGAGGCAGGGGGCACTGAAGCTTTCTTT
TRBV5-8	TRBJ2-3	TRBD2	-	CASSLSGDYRTDTQYF	TGTGCCAGCAGCTTAAGTGGGGACTATCGCACAGATACGCAGTATTTT
TRBV13	TRBJ1-2	-	-	CASSLYGVYGYTF	TGTGCCAGCAGCTTATACGGGGTCTATGGCTACACCTTC
TRBV6-6	TRBJ1-1	-	-	CASSYSMKGVEAFF	TGTGCCAGCAGTTACTCGATGAAAGGGGTTGAAGCTTTCTTT
TRBV4-1	TRBJ2-7	-	-	CASSQDWPRTVSYEQYF	TGCGCCAGCAGCCAAGATTGGCCGAGGACGGTATCCTACGAGCAGTACTTC
TRBV6-5	TRBJ2-7	TRBD1	-	CASTSGTGGREQYF	TGTGCCAGCACCTCCGGGACAGGGGGACGCGAGCAGTACTTC
TRBV11-1	TRBJ1-1	-	-	CASSSRENTEAFF	TGTGCCAGCAGCTCGCGCGAGAACACTGAAGCTTTCTTT